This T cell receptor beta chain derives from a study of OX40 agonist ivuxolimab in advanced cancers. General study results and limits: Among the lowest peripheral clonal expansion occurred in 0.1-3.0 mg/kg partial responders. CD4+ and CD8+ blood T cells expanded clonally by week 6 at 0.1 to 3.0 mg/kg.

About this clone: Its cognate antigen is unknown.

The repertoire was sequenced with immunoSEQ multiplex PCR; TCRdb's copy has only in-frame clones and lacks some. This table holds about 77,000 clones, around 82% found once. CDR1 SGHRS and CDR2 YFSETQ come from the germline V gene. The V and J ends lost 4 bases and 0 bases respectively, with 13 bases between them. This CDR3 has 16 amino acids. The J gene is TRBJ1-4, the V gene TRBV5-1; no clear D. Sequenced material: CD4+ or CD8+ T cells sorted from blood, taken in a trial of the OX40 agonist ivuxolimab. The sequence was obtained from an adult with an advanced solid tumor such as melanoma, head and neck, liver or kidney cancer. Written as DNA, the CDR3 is TGCGCCAGCAGCCTACCCTCGGGATCAACTAATGAAAAACTGTTTTTT. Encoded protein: CASSLPSGSTNEKLFF.